Sequencing of this T cell receptor beta chain was carried out in a study of shared clonotypes between healthy human individuals. Study-wide findings and caveats: About 5% of naive CD4 clonotypes were shared across a handful of donors.

CD8 cells classed as naive were CD45RO-negative and positively selected for CCR7, excluding terminally differentiated effector memory CD45RA+ cells. There were no recent acute infections or vaccinations among the donors, who were healthy HIV-negative adults. This clone was seen a single time. Its antigen is undetermined. Repertoires were generated with immunoSEQ multiplex PCR, while TCRdb's copy carries only in-frame clones and drops some. The sample consists of about 2.1 million clones, 90% to 95% of them appearing once. CDR3 length equals 15 residues. Germline values: CDR1 LGHNA, CDR2 YNFKEQ. Trimming pared 0 bases from V and 4 bases from J, leaving 9 bases between.

This receptor was obtained from a man aged 18 to 29 in good health. Some clones in this sample may be carry-over from other donors' samples. The V gene is TRBV4-2, the J gene TRBJ2-2, with D possibly matching TRBD1 (5 bases). What was sequenced was naive CD8+ T cells from PBMCs. The CDR3 bases are TGTGCCAGCAGCCAAGAAGGGGTGGCCACCGGGGAGCTGTTTTTT. It codes for CASSQEGVATGELFF.